The 18 T cell receptor beta chains listed next were all sequenced from one sample in a study of CD8+ T cells in alopecia areata. Following RNA extraction, reverse transcription yielded cDNA that acted as the sequencing template. The repertoire was sequenced with immunoSEQ multiplex PCR; TCRdb's copy has only in-frame clones and lacks some. Among 150,000 or so clones, around 87% were seen once, and the ten largest hold roughly 15%. The source was CD8+ T cells sorted from blood, collected at week 0. Every receptor here comes from a human donor with alopecia areata.

The rearrangement uses TRBV14 and TRBJ2-1; D possibly matches TRBD1 or TRBD2 (5 bases each). Trimming cost V 6 bases and J 7 bases, with 7 bases left between them. The CDR3 sequence is 11 residues long. Germline loops: CDR1 SGHDN, CDR2 FVKESK. The CDR3 region is CASRGDNEQFF. The CDR3, as DNA: TGTGCCAGCAGGGGGGATAATGAGCAGTTCTTC.

The genes are TRBV6-5 and TRBJ1-5, with TRBD1 matching over 7 bases. The germline gives CDR1 MNHEY, CDR2 SVGAGI. Trimming took 6 bases from V and 0 from J; bases not matched to a gene: 5. The CDR3 covers 15 residues. In DNA form, the CDR3 reads TGTGCCAGCAGCCTGGGACAGAATAGCAATCAGCCCCAGCATTTT. Residues: CASSLGQNSNQPQHF.

The count of this clone is one. The chain joins TRBV29-1 to TRBJ1-2; maybe TRBD1 (6 bases). From germline, CDR1 is SQVTM and CDR2 ANQGSEA. V lost 0 bases to trimming and J lost 8 bases, with 13 bases between them. CDR3 length: 13 residues. The CDR3 DNA is TGCAGCGTTGAAGAGGAGGGGGTTTGGGGCTACACCTTC. Protein product: CSVEEEGVWGYTF.

V usage is TRBV25-1 and J usage is TRBJ1-2; D may be TRBD1 (6 bases). The CDR3 covers 15 residues. The V gene lost 8 bases and the J gene lost 4 bases, with 20 bases spanning the gap. The V gene's germline CDR1 is MGHDK and CDR2 SYGVNS. The CDR3, as DNA: TGTGCCAGCGAGTCGTCCAGGGGTCTTGGCTATGGCTACACCTTC. It translates to CASESSRGLGYGYTF.

CDR3 amino acids: CASSYSLDRVQFF. Here the CDR3 DNA reads TGTGCCAGCAGTTACTCTTTAGATAGGGTGCAGTTCTTC. V gene TRBV6-5 combines with J gene TRBJ2-1; D uncertain. This CDR3 has 13 amino acids. From germline, CDR1 is MNHEY and CDR2 SVGAGI. V was trimmed by 0 bases and J by 12 bases, leaving 12 bases between them.

This clone was detected only once. This sequence joins TRBV27 and TRBJ2-3; 12 positions match TRBD2. The CDR3 loop spans 15 amino acids. Unmatched junction bases numbered 3, after V lost 2 bases and J lost 6 bases. Germline-derived CDR1 and CDR2 are MNHEY and SMNVEV (reference sequence). CDR3 region: CASSLTSGRRDTQYF. CDR3 DNA: TGTGCCAGCAGTTTAACTAGCGGGAGGCGGGATACGCAGTATTTT.

The gene calls are TRBV4-2 and TRBJ2-7; 9 bases agree with TRBD1. CDR1 LGHNA and CDR2 YNFKEQ come from the germline V gene. The V and J ends lost 1 base and 5 bases, in that order; junction bases with no gene match: 3. The CDR3 length is 14 residues. CDR3 protein: CASSQGTGVNEQYF. DNA of the CDR3: TGTGCCAGCAGCCAAGGGACAGGGGTCAACGAGCAGTACTTC.

The chain has TRBV5-6 and TRBJ2-1, with D perhaps TRBD1 or TRBD2 (5 bases each). This CDR3 is built from 16 residues. CDR1 is SGHDT and CDR2 is YYEEEE in the germline V gene. V gave up 0 bases and J gave up 0 bases, with 10 bases separating them. The CDR3 bases are TGTGCCAGCAGCTTGGGTGCAGGGAGCTCCTACAATGAGCAGTTCTTC. It translates to CASSLGAGSSYNEQFF.

V and J are TRBV19 and TRBJ1-5; D gene uncertain. Looked up from germline, CDR1 is LNHDA and CDR2 is SQIVND (reference sequence). Trimming left V 5 bases short and J 0 bases short, with 5 bases between. This CDR3 has 13 residues. The DNA for the CDR3 is TGTGCCAGTAGTCAGGTTAGCAATCAGCCCCAGCATTTT. Protein: CASSQVSNQPQHF.

The genes are TRBV11-2 and TRBJ2-4, with 11 bases fitting TRBD2. The trim removed 3 bases at V and 1 base at J, leaving 2 bases unmatched. The CDR3 contains 16 residues. CDR1 is SGHAT, CDR2 FQNNGV, per germline. CDR3 sequence reads: CASSFLAGGAKNIQYF. The DNA for the CDR3 is TGTGCCAGCAGCTTTCTAGCGGGAGGCGCCAAAAACATTCAGTACTTC.

The rearrangement joins TRBV7-2 to TRBJ1-1; D perhaps matches TRBD1 (6 bases). Germline V gives CDR1 SGHTA, CDR2 FQGNSA. The germline V and J ends were trimmed by 2 bases and 6 bases, with 10 bases remaining between them. This CDR3 spans 13 amino acids. DNA for the CDR3: TGTGCCAGCAGCTTACGCAGGGGCCCTGAAGCTTTCTTT. As protein: CASSLRRGPEAFF.

The chain is built from TRBV27 and TRBJ2-1; no clear D gene. V lost 5 bases and J 7 bases, leaving 15 bases between the germline ends. Germline V gene sequence: CDR1 MNHEY, CDR2 SMNVEV (reference sequence). The CDR3 sequence is 14 residues long. The CDR3 protein is CASSANYNGNEQFF. DNA for the CDR3: TGTGCCAGCAGTGCTAATTACAACGGGAATGAGCAGTTCTTC.

This clone was observed a single time. The V and J genes are TRBV29-1 and TRBJ1-1; TRBD1 matches at 10 bases. The V segment lost 5 bases and the J segment 5 bases; nucleotides outside the gene matches: 11. This CDR3 contains 15 residues. The germline V gene encodes CDR1 SQVTM and CDR2 ANQGSEA. The CDR3: CSVRGRQGAGTEAFF. The CDR3, as DNA: TGCAGCGTTCGGGGCAGACAGGGGGCTGGGACTGAAGCTTTCTTT.

This clone appeared a few times. This chain joins TRBV6-5 and TRBJ2-3, with 8 bases that match TRBD2. The germline V gene encodes CDR1 MNHEY and CDR2 SVGAGI. This CDR3 is built from 14 residues. Trimming took 6 bases from V and 1 from J; bases not matched to a gene: 3. CDR3 nucleotide sequence: TGTGCCAGCAGCCCGACTAGCGGCACAGATACGCAGTATTTT. Translating gives CASSPTSGTDTQYF.

This chain links TRBV7-6 with TRBJ2-3; 9 bases map to TRBD2. The CDR3 has 14 amino acids. V shed 3 bases and J 6 bases; nucleotides not matched to a gene: 4. Germline V gene data show CDR1 as SGHVS and CDR2 as FNYEAQ. CDR3 amino acids: CASSLAGGRDTQYF. Here the CDR3 DNA reads TGTGCCAGCAGCTTGGCGGGGGGGCGGGATACGCAGTATTTT.

This chain links TRBV29-1 with TRBJ2-3; D unresolved. This CDR3 comprises 12 residues. V lost 5 bases and J lost 2, with 8 bases in between. Germline-derived CDR1 and CDR2 are SQVTM and ANQGSEA. The CDR3: CSVLVPTDTQYF. CDR3 DNA: TGCAGCGTTCTAGTACCCACAGATACGCAGTATTTT.

As concerns this clone: One junction end disagrees with the germline gene, perhaps due to a read error. V and J are TRBV29-1 and TRBJ1-1; D uncertain. Looked up from germline, CDR1 is SQVTM and CDR2 is ANQGSEA. The CDR3 consists of 8 residues. CDR3 region: CSAADGKF. The CDR3 DNA is TGCAGCGCGGCTGATGGGAAATTT.

The chain employs TRBV28 and TRBJ2-7; 7 nucleotides align to TRBD1. Germline CDR1 MDHEN, CDR2 SYDVKM. The CDR3 loop spans 15 amino acids. Losses at the gene ends were 6 bases for V and 2 bases for J; bases not matched to a gene: 10. For the CDR3, the DNA is TGTGCCAGCAGACCGGTGGGACAGAACCCCTACGAGCAGTACTTC. It translates to CASRPVGQNPYEQYF.